This T cell receptor (beta chain) emerged from a study of human T cells and chemical hapten exposure. Across the whole study: An area of 2 cm by 1.5 to 2.5 cm on upper inner arm skin received 2% DPC for sensitization.

This clonotype was counted ten times or more. Deletions cut 0 bases from V and 1 base from J, with 11 bases between. Germline CDR1 SGHRS, CDR2 YFSETQ. The CDR3 is 17 residues long. This sample's time point: patch test 1, 2 weeks after DPC sensitization. Described treatment: therapeutic diphenylcyclopropenone sensitization with weekly scalp DPC. Attachment of unique molecular identifiers to individual cDNA molecules was performed in the library. Using its own MiXCR run on the RACE reads, TCRdb lists one record per CDR3 protein. The data contain about 360,000 distinct CDR3 sequences, 6% to 8.5% of them singletons.

This specimen was whole blood, taken in connection with sensitization to the hapten diphenylcyclopropenone (DPC). The origin of this receptor is a woman between 18 and 30 years old with alopecia areata. Some clones in this sample may be carry-over from other donors' samples. This rearrangement joins TRBV5-1 to TRBJ2-6; tentatively, D is TRBD1 or TRBD2 (5 bases each). The CDR3 region has the DNA TGCGCCAGCAGCTTGGAACCAGGGACGTCTGGGGCCAACGTCCTGACTTTC. It specifies CASSLEPGTSGANVLTF.